The clone carrying this TCR beta chain was recorded at least ten times. Its antigen is currently unknown. The CDR3 spans 14 residues. CDR1 is SQVTM and CDR2 is ANQGSEA in the germline V gene. The V segment lost 7 bases and the J segment 6 bases; nucleotides outside the gene matches: 9. The sample is drawn from a study of cytomegalovirus exposure and HLA in healthy donors. Study-level background: The 90 to 150 validation repertoires used the same platform as the roughly 620 first-cohort repertoires, a later analysis reported. The study, taken as a whole, reports: Some TCR beta chains (roughly 160 of them) were listed as cytomegalovirus-associated.

Assay used: immunoSEQ multiplex PCR; TCRdb lists only in-frame clones, some missing. The repertoire has approximately 82,000 clones, roughly 94% of them found once; the top ten carry 0.6% to 0.7%. The clonotype was recovered from a young woman in good health and CMV-seronegative. The specimen sequenced was PBMCs. V gene TRBV29-1 combines with J gene TRBJ2-1; 10 nucleotides line up with TRBD2. The CDR3 region has the DNA TGCAGCGGCGTCTCTAGCGGGAGTCTCAATGAGCAGTTCTTC. This codes for CSGVSSGSLNEQFF.